This is a list of T cell receptor beta chains from one sample in a study of blood T cell repertoires in COVID-19. The protocol was immunoSEQ multiplex PCR, while the TCRdb copy is restricted to in-frame clones and leaves out a portion. The table records under 150,000 clones, 85% to 90% of them present only once. Sequenced sample: peripheral blood. The receptors were gathered from a woman in her 50s with acute or convalescent COVID-19. CDR3s include the opening cysteine and the closing phenylalanine or tryptophan. Fields, in order: V gene, clone size, D gene, CDR3 length, J gene, CDR3 DNA, CDR3 protein. D genes are given only for firm matches. The size field is filled for only some rows; it gives once, few, many or a size class.

v_gene: TRBV11-2; abundance: NA; d_gene: NA; len: 18; j_gene: TRBJ1-6; CDR3nt: TGTGCCAGCAGCTTAGTGGGGGCCCCCGGAAGTAAAAATTCACCCCTCCACTTT; CDR3aa: CASSLVGAPGSKNSPLHF
v_gene: TRBV28; abundance: NA; d_gene: TRBD2; len: 16; j_gene: TRBJ2-5; CDR3nt: TGTGCCAGCAGCCTAATAGCGGGAGGGCCGGTAGAGACCCAGTACTTC; CDR3aa: CASSLIAGGPVETQYF
v_gene: TRBV7-9; abundance: NA; d_gene: NA; len: 15; j_gene: TRBJ1-1; CDR3nt: TGTGCCAGCAGCTTAGCGCAGTACCAGTACACTGAAGCTTTCTTT; CDR3aa: CASSLAQYQYTEAFF
v_gene: TRBV6-2/TRBV6-3; abundance: NA; d_gene: NA; len: 13; j_gene: TRBJ1-2; CDR3nt: TGTGCCAGCAGTTACCCGCTACTTTATGGCTACACCTTC; CDR3aa: CASSYPLLYGYTF
v_gene: TRBV4-2; abundance: NA; d_gene: TRBD2; len: 19; j_gene: TRBJ2-2; CDR3nt: TGTGCCAGCAGCCAACCCCGGGAGCGGGGATCCACGAACACCGGGGAGCTGTTTTTT; CDR3aa: CASSQPRERGSTNTGELFF
v_gene: TRBV19; abundance: NA; d_gene: TRBD1; len: 17; j_gene: TRBJ1-2; CDR3nt: TGTGCCAGTAGTATAGATGGGACAGAGCCTTCTAACTATGGCTACACCTTC; CDR3aa: CASSIDGTEPSNYGYTF
v_gene: TRBV11-2; abundance: once; d_gene: NA; len: 14; j_gene: TRBJ1-1; CDR3nt: TGTGCCAGCAGCTTAGGAGGAATCAACACTGAAGCTTTCTTT; CDR3aa: CASSLGGINTEAFF
v_gene: TRBV6-6; abundance: NA; d_gene: TRBD1; len: 14; j_gene: TRBJ1-2; CDR3nt: TGTGCCAGCAGTTATGGACAGGGGGCGCACGGCTACACCTTC; CDR3aa: CASSYGQGAHGYTF
v_gene: TRBV5-1; abundance: NA; d_gene: NA; len: 14; j_gene: TRBJ1-2; CDR3nt: TGCGCCAGCAGCTTGTCTACAGGAGAGAGAGGCTACACCTTC; CDR3aa: CASSLSTGERGYTF
v_gene: TRBV24-1; abundance: NA; d_gene: NA; len: 15; j_gene: TRBJ2-1; CDR3nt: TGTGCCACCAGTGATCTGGACAGAGACTACAATGAGCAGTTCTTC; CDR3aa: CATSDLDRDYNEQFF
v_gene: TRBV4-2; abundance: NA; d_gene: NA; len: 14; j_gene: TRBJ1-1; CDR3nt: TGTGCCAGCAGCCAAGATAAAGGGGGACGTGAAGCTTTCTTT; CDR3aa: CASSQDKGGREAFF
v_gene: TRBV2; abundance: few; d_gene: NA; len: 14; j_gene: TRBJ1-3; CDR3nt: TGTGCCAGCAGGGGACATTTCTCTGGAAACACCATATATTTT; CDR3aa: CASRGHFSGNTIYF
v_gene: TRBV29-1; abundance: once; d_gene: TRBD2; len: 15; j_gene: TRBJ2-1; CDR3nt: TGCAGCGTTGAAGGTTCGGGGGGATCCTACAATGAGCAGTTCTTC; CDR3aa: CSVEGSGGSYNEQFF
v_gene: TRBV7-2; abundance: NA; d_gene: TRBD2; len: 15; j_gene: TRBJ2-1; CDR3nt: TGTGCCAGCAGCTTAGTAGCGGGAGGGAACAATGAGCAGTTCTTC; CDR3aa: CASSLVAGGNNEQFF
v_gene: TRBV11-2; abundance: NA; d_gene: NA; len: 16; j_gene: TRBJ1-4; CDR3nt: TGTGCCAGCAGCGCCGGAACCAGGACAACTAATGAAAAACTGTTTTTT; CDR3aa: CASSAGTRTTNEKLFF
v_gene: TRBV29-1; abundance: NA; d_gene: NA; len: 11; j_gene: TRBJ1-3; CDR3nt: TGCAGCGTTGACAGAGGAAACACCATATATTTT; CDR3aa: CSVDRGNTIYF
v_gene: TRBV9; abundance: NA; d_gene: NA; len: 14; j_gene: TRBJ2-7; CDR3nt: TGTGCCAGCAGCATGGACTCTCGGGGTTCCGAGCAGTACTTC; CDR3aa: CASSMDSRGSEQYF
v_gene: TRBV18; abundance: NA; d_gene: NA; len: 16; j_gene: TRBJ1-1; CDR3nt: TGTGCCAGCTCACCACTCTCTAGCTTTGGTGGCACTGAAGCTTTCTTT; CDR3aa: CASSPLSSFGGTEAFF
v_gene: TRBV11-1; abundance: NA; d_gene: NA; len: 14; j_gene: TRBJ2-7; CDR3nt: TGTGCCACCTTGAAGGCAGGGTATTCCTACGAGCAGTACTTC; CDR3aa: CATLKAGYSYEQYF
v_gene: TRBV15; abundance: once; d_gene: TRBD1; len: 15; j_gene: TRBJ1-4; CDR3nt: TGTGCCACCAGCGGACAGGGGTTAGGTAATGAAAAACTGTTTTTT; CDR3aa: CATSGQGLGNEKLFF
v_gene: TRBV11-2; abundance: NA; d_gene: NA; len: 17; j_gene: TRBJ1-4; CDR3nt: TGTGCCAGCAGCCCCCGTGGGAGCCTAACAACTAATGAAAAACTGTTTTTT; CDR3aa: CASSPRGSLTTNEKLFF
v_gene: TRBV19; abundance: few; d_gene: TRBD1; len: 14; j_gene: TRBJ1-5; CDR3nt: TGTGCCAGTAGTATTCGGGACAGGGGTCAGCCCCAGCATTTT; CDR3aa: CASSIRDRGQPQHF
v_gene: TRBV30; abundance: NA; d_gene: NA; len: 13; j_gene: TRBJ2-2; CDR3nt: TGTGCCTGGGACAGGCGGAACACCGGGGAGCTGTTTTTT; CDR3aa: CAWDRRNTGELFF
v_gene: TRBV24-1; abundance: once; d_gene: NA; len: 13; j_gene: TRBJ1-2; CDR3nt: TGTGCCACCAGTGATCCCGGGGGCTATGGCTACACCTTC; CDR3aa: CATSDPGGYGYTF
v_gene: TRBV10-3; abundance: once; d_gene: TRBD2; len: 16; j_gene: TRBJ2-7; CDR3nt: TGTGCCATCAGTGACCATTCCACTAGCGGGAATGACGAGCAGTACTTC; CDR3aa: CAISDHSTSGNDEQYF
v_gene: TRBV5-6; abundance: NA; d_gene: NA; len: 13; j_gene: TRBJ2-1; CDR3nt: TGTGCCAGCAGCTTCGGGAGTGGGAATGAGCAGTTCTTC; CDR3aa: CASSFGSGNEQFF
v_gene: TRBV29-1; abundance: NA; d_gene: TRBD1; len: 13; j_gene: TRBJ1-6; CDR3nt: TGCAGCGTTGGGGACAGTAATAATTCACCCCTCCACTTT; CDR3aa: CSVGDSNNSPLHF
v_gene: TRBV7-8; abundance: NA; d_gene: TRBD1; len: 15; j_gene: TRBJ1-5; CDR3nt: TGTGCCAGCAGCCGGGACAGGGTACGCAATCAGCCCCAGCATTTT; CDR3aa: CASSRDRVRNQPQHF
v_gene: TRBV7-6; abundance: NA; d_gene: TRBD1; len: 15; j_gene: TRBJ1-4; CDR3nt: TGTGCCAGCAGCACCGGACAGGGAGAACAGAAAAAACTGTTTTTT; CDR3aa: CASSTGQGEQKKLFF
v_gene: TRBV29-1; abundance: NA; d_gene: NA; len: 12; j_gene: TRBJ1-2; CDR3nt: TGCAGCGTTGAAGGGGCAGCATATGGCTACACCTTC; CDR3aa: CSVEGAAYGYTF
v_gene: TRBV7-3; abundance: NA; d_gene: NA; len: 13; j_gene: TRBJ2-2; CDR3nt: TGTGCCAGCAGCCCTATTAACACCGGGGAGCTGTTTTTT; CDR3aa: CASSPINTGELFF
v_gene: TRBV15; abundance: NA; d_gene: TRBD1; len: 16; j_gene: TRBJ2-1; CDR3nt: TGTGCCACCAGCAACGACAGGGGGTGGTCCTACAATGAGCAGTTCTTC; CDR3aa: CATSNDRGWSYNEQFF
v_gene: TRBV11-3; abundance: NA; d_gene: TRBD1; len: 15; j_gene: TRBJ2-2; CDR3nt: TGTGCCAGCAGCTCGGGACAGGGGAACACCGGGGAGCTGTTTTTT; CDR3aa: CASSSGQGNTGELFF
v_gene: TRBV7-9; abundance: NA; d_gene: NA; len: 14; j_gene: TRBJ1-1; CDR3nt: TGTGCCAGCAGCTTAACAGGGTCGAACACTGAAGCTTTCTTT; CDR3aa: CASSLTGSNTEAFF